A selection of T cell receptor beta chains follows, all from one sample in a study of early T cells in non-severe SARS-CoV-2 infection. One entry per CDR3 protein results from TCRdb running MiXCR on the 5' RACE reads. The table lists 20,000 to 25,000 distinct CDR3 sequences, about 5.1% of them singletons. Sample: whole blood. These receptors were obtained from an adult who was a healthcare worker with PCR-confirmed SARS-CoV-2 infection or an uninfected control (not recorded which). Both conserved end residues are part of each CDR3. Each record gives: CDR3 length, V gene, J gene, CDR3 protein.

len: 13
v_gene: TRBV5-6
j_gene: TRBJ2-1
CDR3aa: CASSFLTENEQFF

len: 12
v_gene: TRBV7-6
j_gene: TRBJ2-3
CDR3aa: CASSLGDYPQYF

len: 13
v_gene: TRBV20-1
j_gene: TRBJ2-5
CDR3aa: CSSSPQAGETQYF

len: 14
v_gene: TRBV19
j_gene: TRBJ2-1
CDR3aa: CASSGRALYNEQFF

len: 15
v_gene: TRBV19
j_gene: TRBJ2-2
CDR3aa: CASSRGLVGIGELFF

len: 13
v_gene: TRBV15
j_gene: TRBJ2-7
CDR3aa: CATSRDQGYEQYF

len: 15
v_gene: TRBV5-1
j_gene: TRBJ2-5
CDR3aa: CASSPGLAGGETQYF

len: 15
v_gene: TRBV3-1
j_gene: TRBJ1-4
CDR3aa: CASSFSRSTNEKLFF

len: 16
v_gene: TRBV4-2
j_gene: TRBJ2-3
CDR3aa: CASSRNQQGSTDTQYF

len: 13
v_gene: TRBV10-3
j_gene: TRBJ1-5
CDR3aa: CAISDGGNQPQHF

len: 14
v_gene: TRBV19
j_gene: TRBJ2-1
CDR3aa: CASSTGTRYNEQFF

len: 17
v_gene: TRBV6-6
j_gene: TRBJ1-4
CDR3aa: CASSYGPPLRANEKLFF

len: 14
v_gene: TRBV7-9
j_gene: TRBJ1-5
CDR3aa: CASSFEGINQPQHF

len: 15
v_gene: TRBV12-3/TRBV12-4
j_gene: TRBJ2-2
CDR3aa: CATGTSGTRTGELFF

len: 15
v_gene: TRBV7-9
j_gene: TRBJ1-5
CDR3aa: CASSLAGAREQPQHF

len: 16
v_gene: TRBV12-5
j_gene: TRBJ2-3
CDR3aa: CASGLMSGRDTDTQYF

len: 11
v_gene: TRBV21-1
j_gene: TRBJ2-1
CDR3aa: CASDPNNEQFF

len: 14
v_gene: TRBV3-1
j_gene: TRBJ2-7
CDR3aa: CASSKQLGIDEQYF

len: 15
v_gene: TRBV6-5
j_gene: TRBJ1-4
CDR3aa: CASSYWGGANEKLFF

len: 16
v_gene: TRBV19
j_gene: TRBJ1-4
CDR3aa: CASGVYGAGDGEKLFF

len: 15
v_gene: TRBV20-1
j_gene: TRBJ1-2
CDR3aa: CSARLQGTGSYGYTF

len: 17
v_gene: TRBV28
j_gene: TRBJ2-3
CDR3aa: CASSVPGQGEGPDTQYF